A selection of T cell receptor beta chains follows, all from one sample in a study of blood T cell repertoires in COVID-19. Libraries were prepared by immunoSEQ multiplex PCR; TCRdb keeps only in-frame clonotypes and omits some of them. The sample yields 85,000 to 95,000 clones, approximately 86% seen once. What was sequenced was peripheral blood. These receptors came from a woman older than 75 with acute or convalescent COVID-19. CDR3s include the opening cysteine and the closing phenylalanine or tryptophan.

CASSLGGGRGANVLTF	TRBV5-4
CASSPAQGETEAFF	TRBV19
CASSLGATGYGTDTQYF	TRBV5-5
CSVGDGLLAKNIQYF	TRBV29-1
CASSRGGSTEAFF	TRBV5-1
CASSWAGQGAFGYTF	TRBV28
CASSLVGTSPNEQFF	TRBV5-1
CASSLIRDIDAFF	TRBV5-6
CSVLQGPPANYGYTF	TRBV29-1
CATSPSDPRAQETQYF	TRBV24-1
CATSDRGAQPQHF	TRBV24-1
CASSYQGGNTEAFF	TRBV6-2/TRBV6-3
CASSLVSGYTGELFF	TRBV5-1
CASSYDRTRAGYTF	TRBV6-5
CASSTSGTGNEKLFF	TRBV19
CASSENRGRLYTEAFF	TRBV6-1